This passage covers 14 T cell receptor beta chains from one sample sequenced in a study of blood T cell repertoires in COVID-19. Profiled with immunoSEQ multiplex PCR; TCRdb holds only in-frame clones, not every one. The sample consists of about 140,000 clones, 70% to 90% of them appearing once. The sequenced material came from peripheral blood. Receptor source: a woman aged 60-70 years with acute or convalescent COVID-19.

V is TRBV4-1 and J is TRBJ2-7; 10 bases line up with TRBD1. The length of the CDR3 is 15 residues. Germline values: CDR1 MGHRA, CDR2 YSYEKL. V shed 3 bases and J 7 bases; nucleotides not matched to a gene: 9. CDR3 nucleotides: TGCGCCAGCAGCCAGGTGGACAGGGGGTCGGGGGAGCAGTACTTC. This codes for CASSQVDRGSGEQYF.

V gene TRBV19 combines with J gene TRBJ1-1; a weak D match, TRBD1 (5 bases). Germline V gene sequence: CDR1 LNHDA, CDR2 SQIVND (reference sequence). The CDR3 runs 13 residues. Trimming removed 8 bases at V and 0 bases at J, with 10 bases between. The CDR3 DNA follows: TGTGCCAGTGGGGCGGTCATGAACACTGAAGCTTTCTTT. Protein product: CASGAVMNTEAFF. Full variable domain (remainder filled in from reference TRBV19 and TRBJ1-1): DGGITQSPKYLFRKEGQNVTLSCEQNLNHDAMYWYRQDPGQGLRLIYYSQIVNDFQKGDIAEGYSVSREKKESFPLTVTSAQKNPTAFYLCASGAVMNTEAFFGQGTRLTVV.

This chain joins TRBV7-2 and TRBJ1-5; the D gene is possibly TRBD1 (5 bases). The CDR3 is 13 amino acids. Germline V lookup: CDR1 SGHTA, CDR2 FQGNSA. The V and J ends lost 4 bases and 4 bases respectively, with 8 bases between them. CDR3 region: CASSSRQNQPQHF. Here the CDR3 DNA reads TGTGCCAGCAGCTCCCGACAGAATCAGCCCCAGCATTTT.

This chain connects TRBV7-9 to TRBJ2-3, with 11 bases matching TRBD2. With 10 bases clipped from V and 3 bases from J, the junction kept 6 bases outside the gene matches. CDR1 is SEHNR and CDR2 is FQNEAQ in the germline V gene (reference sequence). The CDR3 loop spans 14 amino acids. CDR3 sequence: CANSGLAATDTQYF. CDR3 sequence (DNA): TGTGCCAACTCGGGACTAGCGGCTACAGATACGCAGTATTTT.

The V call is TRBV29-1, the J call TRBJ1-1; D is uncertain. There are 14 residues in the CDR3. The ends were cut back, 6 bases at V and 0 bases at J, with 14 bases in the middle. Per the germline V gene, CDR1 is SQVTM and CDR2 is ANQGSEA. The CDR3 loop is CSVDQQPLNTEAFF. Here the CDR3 DNA reads TGCAGCGTAGACCAACAGCCCCTGAACACTGAAGCTTTCTTT.

The J gene is TRBJ2-7, the V gene TRBV24-1; 7 bases match TRBD1. Germline V lookup: CDR1 KGHDR, CDR2 SFDVKD. CDR3 size: 13 residues. The V segment lost 6 bases and the J segment 4 bases; nucleotides outside the gene matches: 5. The CDR3 protein is CATSPSTGYEQYF. CDR3 DNA sequence: TGTGCCACCAGTCCATCGACAGGGTACGAGCAGTACTTC.

This rearrangement joins TRBV7-9 to TRBJ1-2; 7 nucleotides line up with TRBD1. Germline values: CDR1 SEHNR, CDR2 FQNEAQ (reference sequence). This CDR3 is built from 14 residues. With V trimmed by 2 bases and J by 5 bases, 5 bases remained unmatched. CDR3 amino acids: CASSLPSTGYGYTF. CDR3 nucleotide sequence: TGTGCCAGCAGCTTACCCTCGACAGGGTATGGCTACACCTTC.

The V gene is TRBV21-1, the J gene TRBJ2-7; the table's D call TRBD2 went unverified against the DNA. TRBV21-1 is termed a pseudogene. This CDR3 contains 21 residues. DNA of the CDR3: TGTGCCAGCAGCAACGGCCCCCCCCTAGTGCTAGCGGGGGGGCCGAACTACGAGCAGTACTTC. This encodes CASSNGPPLVLAGGPNYEQYF.

The chain links TRBV14 to TRBJ2-7; D not certain. The V end lost 0 bases, the J end lost 9 bases, and 12 bases lay between the germline ends. Germline V gene sequence: CDR1 SGHDN, CDR2 FVKESK. There are 13 residues in the CDR3. The CDR3 protein is CASSQDEALGQYF. CDR3 nucleotides: TGTGCCAGCAGCCAAGATGAGGCCCTCGGGCAGTACTTC.

The gene calls are TRBV4-3 and TRBJ2-7, with 12 positions matching TRBD2. There are 15 residues in the CDR3. J gave up 10 bases and V 0 bases, and 7 bases lay outside the gene matches. CDR1 is LGHNA and CDR2 is YSLEER in the germline V gene. The CDR3 here is CASSQDGLAGGLQYF. As DNA, the CDR3 is TGCGCCAGCAGCCAAGATGGCCTAGCGGGGGGGCTTCAGTACTTC.

This clone was found once. This chain uses TRBV5-6 with TRBJ1-1; a weak D match, TRBD1 (6 bases). Germline CDR1 and CDR2: SGHDT and YYEEEE. Trimming took off 4 bases at V and 5 bases at J, with 18 bases between the two ends. This CDR3 region has 15 residues. CDR3 sequence: CASSKWGRGRTEAFF. The CDR3 nucleotides are TGTGCCAGCAGCAAATGGGGGCGCGGACGTACTGAAGCTTTCTTT. Drawing the rest from reference TRBV5-6 and TRBJ1-1, the complete variable domain is DAGVTQSPTHLIKTRGQQVTLRCSPKSGHDTVSWYQQALGQGPQFIFQYYEEEERQRGNFPDRFSGHQFPNYSSELNVNALLLGDSALYLCASSKWGRGRTEAFFGQGTRLTVV.

The rearrangement uses TRBV25-1 and TRBJ2-1; 7 nucleotides align to TRBD1. The CDR3 sequence is 13 residues long. V was pared by 6 bases and J by 4 bases, with 3 bases of the junction left unmatched. CDR1 and CDR2 from the germline V gene are MGHDK and SYGVNS. The CDR3 DNA sequence: TGTGCCAGCAGCGGGACAGCTTACAATGAGCAGTTCTTC. Its translation: CASSGTAYNEQFF.

This sequence joins TRBV7-3 and TRBJ2-1, with 8 bases identical to TRBD2. CDR1 SGHTA and CDR2 FQGTGA come from the germline V gene. The CDR3 is made up of 14 amino acids. J was trimmed by 6 bases and V by 4 bases; bases with no gene match: 5. The CDR3 DNA sequence: TGTGCCAGCAGCTCCGGGACTAGGGCCAATGAGCAGTTCTTC. It yields the protein CASSSGTRANEQFF.

The V gene is TRBV4-3, the J gene TRBJ2-3, with D perhaps matching TRBD2 (5 bases). The germline gives CDR1 LGHNA, CDR2 YSLEER. V gave up 0 bases and J gave up 0 bases, with 13 bases separating them. There are 17 residues in the CDR3. CDR3: CASSQEVRGLSTDTQYF. In DNA form, the CDR3 reads TGCGCCAGCAGCCAAGAAGTACGAGGGTTGAGCACAGATACGCAGTATTTT.